Below, 15 T cell receptor beta chains from the same sample are listed, as sequenced in a study of blood T cell repertoires in COVID-19. The method was immunoSEQ multiplex PCR; TCRdb's version includes in-frame clones alone and lacks a portion of them. Counted here are 290,000 or so clones, more than 85% occurring once; the ten biggest clones make up over 2%. The material sequenced was peripheral blood. Receptors were obtained from a woman aged 25-40 years with COVID-19, enrolled during active disease.

The chain employs TRBV11-3 and TRBJ2-2; 9 bases line up with TRBD1. Germline values: CDR1 SGHNT, CDR2 YENEEA. This CDR3 is built from 16 residues. V lost 3 bases and J lost 7; bases outside the gene matches: 9. The CDR3 reads CASSFLGTGTSGELFF. In DNA form, the CDR3 reads TGTGCCAGCAGCTTCCTAGGGACAGGGACAAGCGGGGAGCTGTTTTTT.

This clone was detected a few times. CDR3 coding DNA: TGCGCCAGCAGCTTGACAGGGGCTCGGGGGTACACTGAAGCTTTCTTT. Its protein is CASSLTGARGYTEAFF. The chain employs TRBV5-1 and TRBJ1-1; 7 bases are shared with TRBD1. This CDR3 has 16 amino acids. V shed 1 base and J 3 bases; nucleotides not matched to a gene: 9. Germline values: CDR1 SGHRS, CDR2 YFSETQ.

The genes are TRBV7-2 and TRBJ1-5; unclear D gene. The V gene lost 6 bases and the J gene lost 1 base, with 10 bases spanning the gap. CDR1 and CDR2 from the germline V gene are SGHTA and FQGNSA. This CDR3 is 14 amino acids long. The CDR3 coding sequence is TGTGCCAGCAGTACTGAGTGGAGCAATCAGCCCCAGCATTTT. Its protein product is CASSTEWSNQPQHF.

The chain recombines TRBV6-1 with TRBJ2-7; 9 bases align to TRBD2. The V gene's germline CDR1 is MNHNS and CDR2 SASEGT. CDR3 length: 15 residues. V gave up 9 bases and J gave up 1 base; unmatched junction bases: 10. The CDR3 DNA follows: TGTGCCAGTAGCAACCGCGGGAGGGGGTCCTACGAGCAGTACTTC. It encodes CASSNRGRGSYEQYF.

This clone occurred once. The J gene is TRBJ2-7, the V gene TRBV7-9, with 9 bases matching TRBD2. The CDR3 has 15 residues. V lost 4 bases, J lost 4 bases, and 8 bases stayed unmatched. Germline V CDR1 and CDR2: SEHNR, FQNEAQ (reference sequence). This CDR3 reads CASSSSLAGVYEQYF. CDR3 bases: TGTGCCAGCAGCTCCTCTTTAGCGGGAGTTTACGAGCAGTACTTC.

The gene calls are TRBV5-1 and TRBJ1-1, with a weak D call TRBD1 (6 bases). Germline V gene data show CDR1 as SGHRS and CDR2 as YFSETQ. This CDR3 has 16 amino acids. V was trimmed by 3 bases and J by 5 bases, leaving 20 bases between them. CDR3 protein: CASSSRDTEVWTEAFF. Here the CDR3 DNA reads TGCGCCAGCAGCTCCCGGGACACCGAAGTATGGACTGAAGCTTTCTTT.

Only one count was recorded for this clone. The J gene is TRBJ2-1, the V gene TRBV6-5, with 7 bases aligning to TRBD2. The CDR3 totals 14 residues. The germline CDR1 and CDR2 sequences are MNHEY and SVGAGI. Trimming removed 7 bases from V and 2 bases from J; junction bases left unmatched: 5. In DNA form, the CDR3 reads TGTGCCAGCAACCCGACTAGCCCCTACAATGAGCAGTTCTTC. It yields the protein CASNPTSPYNEQFF.

V and J are TRBV11-3 and TRBJ1-6; D is uncertain. The CDR3 spans 13 residues. Germline V CDR1 and CDR2: SGHNT, YENEEA. V lost 0 bases, J lost 7 bases, and 4 bases lay in between. Here the CDR3 reads CASSLEANSPLHF. The CDR3 nucleotides are TGTGCCAGCAGCTTAGAAGCGAATTCACCCCTCCACTTT.

The chain recombines TRBV19 with TRBJ1-2; TRBD1 matches 11 bases. CDR3 length equals 15 residues. V was pared by 7 bases and J by 2 bases, with 6 bases of the junction left unmatched. Germline CDR1 reads LNHDA; CDR2 reads SQIVND (reference sequence). The chain's CDR3 is CASTWTGGSNYGYTF. The CDR3 DNA is TGTGCCAGTACCTGGACAGGGGGCTCGAACTATGGCTACACCTTC.

J is TRBJ1-6 and V is TRBV19; 7 positions match TRBD1. With V trimmed by 7 bases and J by 8 bases, 5 bases remained unmatched. Germline assignment: CDR1 LNHDA and CDR2 SQIVND (reference sequence). The CDR3 covers 13 residues. The CDR3 nucleotides read TGTGCCAGTAACGACAGGGAGTATTCACCCCTCCACTTT. It is translated as CASNDREYSPLHF.

The rearrangement joins TRBV3-1 (or the pseudogene TRBV3-2) to TRBJ2-5; maybe TRBD2 (5 bases). Germline V gene data show CDR1 as LGHDT and CDR2 as YNNKEL (reference sequence). The CDR3 runs 15 residues. Between the trimmed V and J ends, which lost 0 bases and 4 bases, there was a span of 12 bases. CDR3 bases: TGTGCCAGCAGCCAAGATTCGGGAAATATAGAGACCCAGTACTTC. This codes for CASSQDSGNIETQYF.

This clone was found once. The chain has TRBV4-2 and TRBJ2-3; no firm D call. Trimming stripped 11 bases from V and 0 bases from J, with 12 bases between. CDR3 length: 13 amino acids. Germline assignment: CDR1 LGHNA and CDR2 YNFKEQ. In nucleotides, the CDR3 is TGTGCCGCAAAAGGCGGTAGCACAGATACGCAGTATTTT. This gives the protein CAAKGGSTDTQYF.

Regarding this clone: Other DNA sequences in the sample encode the same CDR3. The V and J genes are TRBV19 and TRBJ2-7, with 11 bases that match TRBD1. This CDR3 spans 14 amino acids. The ends lost 3 bases at V and 6 bases at J; junction bases unmatched: 4. In germline, CDR1 is LNHDA, CDR2 SQIVND (reference sequence). The CDR3 protein is CASSIGTGGLEQYF. The CDR3 nucleotides are TGTGCCAGTAGTATCGGGACAGGGGGTCTCGAGCAGTACTTC.

The J gene is TRBJ2-1, the V gene TRBV3-1 (or the pseudogene TRBV3-2); no clear D gene. CDR3 size: 11 residues. Germline loops: CDR1 LGHDT, CDR2 YNNKEL (reference sequence). V was pared by 6 bases and J by 5 bases, with 5 bases between. The CDR3, as DNA: TGTGCCAGCAGTACTAACAATGAGCAGTTCTTC. The encoded protein is CASSTNNEQFF.

This chain links TRBV9 with TRBJ1-1; 9 nucleotides align to TRBD1. The CDR3 consists of 15 residues. The trim removed 2 bases at V and 1 base at J, leaving 3 bases unmatched. Germline CDR1 SGDLS, CDR2 YYNGEE. CDR3 DNA: TGTGCCAGCAGCGTGTCGGACAGGGGGAACACTGAAGCTTTCTTT. It codes for CASSVSDRGNTEAFF. Combining the CDR3 with reference TRBV9 and TRBJ1-1 gives the whole variable domain DSGVTQTPKHLITATGQRVTLRCSPRSGDLSVYWYQQSLDQGLQFLIQYYNGEERAKGNILERFSAQQFPDLHSELNLSSLELGDSALYFCASSVSDRGNTEAFFGQGTRLTVV.